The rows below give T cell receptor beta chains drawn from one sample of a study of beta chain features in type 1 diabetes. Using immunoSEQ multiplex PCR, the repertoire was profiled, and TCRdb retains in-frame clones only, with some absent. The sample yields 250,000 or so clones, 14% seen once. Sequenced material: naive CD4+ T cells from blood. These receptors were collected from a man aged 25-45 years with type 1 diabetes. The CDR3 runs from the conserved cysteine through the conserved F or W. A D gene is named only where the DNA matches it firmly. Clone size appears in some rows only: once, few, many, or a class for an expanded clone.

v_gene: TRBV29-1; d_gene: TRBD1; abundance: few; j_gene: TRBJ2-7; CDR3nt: TGCAGCGTTGGGGGACAGGCGAGCTCCTACGAGCAGTACTTC; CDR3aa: CSVGGQASSYEQYF
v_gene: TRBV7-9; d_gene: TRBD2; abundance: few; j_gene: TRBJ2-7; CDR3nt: TGTGCCAGCAGCTTACAGGGAGGGCTCTACGAGCAGTACTTC; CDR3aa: CASSLQGGLYEQYF
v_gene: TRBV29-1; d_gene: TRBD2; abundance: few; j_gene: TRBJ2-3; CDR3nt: TGCAGCGTTGTTGTAGCGGGAGGTCCAGGGGATACGCAGTATTTT; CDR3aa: CSVVVAGGPGDTQYF
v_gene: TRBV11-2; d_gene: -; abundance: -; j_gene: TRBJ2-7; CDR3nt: TGTGCCAGCAGCTTCCAGGGCTACGAGCAGTACTTC; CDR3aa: CASSFQGYEQYF
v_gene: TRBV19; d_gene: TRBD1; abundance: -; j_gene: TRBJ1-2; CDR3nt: TGTGCCAGTAGTATGAAAGGGGGCGATGGCTACACCTTC; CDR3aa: CASSMKGGDGYTF
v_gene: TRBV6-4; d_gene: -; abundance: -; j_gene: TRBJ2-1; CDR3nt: TGTGCCAGCAGTGACTCACCGAGCCGGGGCTACAATGAGCAGTTCTTC; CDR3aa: CASSDSPSRGYNEQFF
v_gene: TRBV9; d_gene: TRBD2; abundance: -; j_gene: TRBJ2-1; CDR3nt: TGTGCCAGCAGCGTAGGTACTAGCGGGAGGAATGAGCAGTTCTTC; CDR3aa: CASSVGTSGRNEQFF
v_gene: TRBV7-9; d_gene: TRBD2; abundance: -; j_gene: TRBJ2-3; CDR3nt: TGTGCCAGCAGCTTAGGGACGAATAGCGGGAGCACAGATACGCAGTATTTT; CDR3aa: CASSLGTNSGSTDTQYF
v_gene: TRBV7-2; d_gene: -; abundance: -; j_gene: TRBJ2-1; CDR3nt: TGTGCCAGCAGCTTAGTTACTCCGTACAATGAGCAGTTCTTC; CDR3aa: CASSLVTPYNEQFF
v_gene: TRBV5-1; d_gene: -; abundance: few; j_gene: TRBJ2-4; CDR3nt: TGCGCCAGCAGCCTGGTAGCAGGGGCCAAAAACATTCAGTACTTC; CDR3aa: CASSLVAGAKNIQYF
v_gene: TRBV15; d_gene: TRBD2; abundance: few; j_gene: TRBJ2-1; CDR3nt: TGTGCCACCAGCAGAGGCGGGACTAGCGGGACCCACAATGAGCAGTTCTTC; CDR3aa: CATSRGGTSGTHNEQFF
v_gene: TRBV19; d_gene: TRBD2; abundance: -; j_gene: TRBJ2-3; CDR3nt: TGTGCCAGTAGGCTTGGCCTAGCGGATAGCACAGATACGCAGTATTTT; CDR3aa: CASRLGLADSTDTQYF
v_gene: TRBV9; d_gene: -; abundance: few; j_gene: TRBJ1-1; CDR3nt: TGTGCCAGCAGCCCCGATATTGGGGGGACTGAAGCTTTCTTT; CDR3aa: CASSPDIGGTEAFF
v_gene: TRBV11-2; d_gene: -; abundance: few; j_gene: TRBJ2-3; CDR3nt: TGTGCCAGCAGCTTAGTGGGGGGGCCCACAGATACGCAGTATTTT; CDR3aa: CASSLVGGPTDTQYF
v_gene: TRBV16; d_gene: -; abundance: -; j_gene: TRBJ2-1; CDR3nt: TGTGCCAGCAGCCTTTTGGGGACACCGCTTTACAATGAGCAGTTCTTC; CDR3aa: CASSLLGTPLYNEQFF
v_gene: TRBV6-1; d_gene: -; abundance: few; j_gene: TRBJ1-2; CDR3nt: TGTGCCAGCACCGAGGATGTCTATGGCTACACCTTC; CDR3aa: CASTEDVYGYTF
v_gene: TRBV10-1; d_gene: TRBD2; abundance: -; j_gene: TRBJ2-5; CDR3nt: TGCGCCAGCAGTGAGTCCGGTCTAGCGGGTACTCAAGAGACCCAGTACTTC; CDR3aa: CASSESGLAGTQETQYF
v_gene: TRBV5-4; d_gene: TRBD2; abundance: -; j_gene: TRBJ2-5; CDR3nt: TGTGCCAGCCGCAGAGCGGGAGACTCTCGAGAGACCCAGTACTTC; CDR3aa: CASRRAGDSRETQYF
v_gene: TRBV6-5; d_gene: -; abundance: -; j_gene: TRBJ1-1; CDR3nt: TGTGCCAGCAGTTACTCAGGGGGTACTGAAGCTTTCTTT; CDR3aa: CASSYSGGTEAFF
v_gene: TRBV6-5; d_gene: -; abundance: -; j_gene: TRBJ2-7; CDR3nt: TGTGCCAGCAGTTACAGCCGGGACACATCCTACGAGCAGTACTTC; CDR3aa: CASSYSRDTSYEQYF
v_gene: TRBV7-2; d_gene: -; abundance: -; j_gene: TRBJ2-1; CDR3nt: TGTGCCAGCAGCCCAGGAGCGGAGCAGTATGAGCAGTTCTTC; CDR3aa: CASSPGAEQYEQFF
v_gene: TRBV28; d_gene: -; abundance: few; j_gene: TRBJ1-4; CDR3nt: TGTGCCAGCTCAGGGGCCAGTACCCCAACTAATGAAAAACTGTTTTTT; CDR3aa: CASSGASTPTNEKLFF
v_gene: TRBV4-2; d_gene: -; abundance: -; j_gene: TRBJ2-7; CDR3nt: TGTGCCAGCAGCCAAGCCCCCCCCGGGGCCTACGAGCAGTACTTC; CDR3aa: CASSQAPPGAYEQYF
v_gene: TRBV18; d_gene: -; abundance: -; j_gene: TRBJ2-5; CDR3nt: TGTGCCAGCTCACCACCTACTAGGGGGCAAGAGACCCAGTACTTC; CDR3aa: CASSPPTRGQETQYF
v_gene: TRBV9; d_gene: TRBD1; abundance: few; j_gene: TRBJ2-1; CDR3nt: TGTGCCAGCAGCCTTGGGACAGGGCGGTTTTGGAATGAGCAGTTCTTC; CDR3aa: CASSLGTGRFWNEQFF
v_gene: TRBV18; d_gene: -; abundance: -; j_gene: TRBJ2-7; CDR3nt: TGTGCCAGCTCGGGGGGACTGGGCGGCGAGCAGTACTTC; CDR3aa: CASSGGLGGEQYF
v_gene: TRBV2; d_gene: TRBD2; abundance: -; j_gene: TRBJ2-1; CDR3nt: TGTGCCAGCAGGGGTACTAGCGGTGGTGAGCAGTTCTTC; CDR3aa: CASRGTSGGEQFF
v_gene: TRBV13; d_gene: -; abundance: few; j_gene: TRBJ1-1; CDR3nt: TGTGCCAGCAGCTTAGCCAGGAACACTGAAGCTTTCTTT; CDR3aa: CASSLARNTEAFF
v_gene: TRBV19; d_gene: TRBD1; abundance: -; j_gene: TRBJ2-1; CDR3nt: TGTGCCAGTAGTATAGGGGACAGGGGTAGGGATGAGCAGTTCTTC; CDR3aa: CASSIGDRGRDEQFF
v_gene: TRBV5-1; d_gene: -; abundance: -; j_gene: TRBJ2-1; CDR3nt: TGCGCCAGCAGCTTGGATAGCCTCTCCTACAATGAGCAGTTCTTC; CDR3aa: CASSLDSLSYNEQFF
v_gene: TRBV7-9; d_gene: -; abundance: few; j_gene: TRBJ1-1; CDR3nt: TGTGCCAGCAGCGGACAAGAGAACACTGAAGCTTTCTTT; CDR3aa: CASSGQENTEAFF
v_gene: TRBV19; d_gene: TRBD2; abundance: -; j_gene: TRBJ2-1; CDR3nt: TGTGCCAGTATGGATTTTAGCGGGAGGGCCGAACAGTTCTTC; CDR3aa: CASMDFSGRAEQFF
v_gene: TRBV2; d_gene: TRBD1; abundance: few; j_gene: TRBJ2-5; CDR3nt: TGTGCCAGCAGGGGACAGGGGGAGACCCAGTACTTC; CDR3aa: CASRGQGETQYF
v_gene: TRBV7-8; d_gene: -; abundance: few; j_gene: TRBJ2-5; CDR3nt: TGTGCCAGCAGCTTTAGGGGTACCCAAGAGACCCAGTACTTC; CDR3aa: CASSFRGTQETQYF
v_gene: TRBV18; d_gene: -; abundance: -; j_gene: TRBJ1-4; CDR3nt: TGTGCCAGCTCCCTACCTAATGAAAAACTGTTTTTT; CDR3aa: CASSLPNEKLFF
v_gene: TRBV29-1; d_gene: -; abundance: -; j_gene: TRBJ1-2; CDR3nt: TGCAGCGTAGGCCGGAGGAGGGGAGGGGATGGCTACACCTTC; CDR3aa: CSVGRRRGGDGYTF
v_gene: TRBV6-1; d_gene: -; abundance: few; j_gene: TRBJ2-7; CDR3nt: TGTGCCAGCAGTGGATCGACTAGAGGCCCCTACGAGCAGTACTTC; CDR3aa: CASSGSTRGPYEQYF
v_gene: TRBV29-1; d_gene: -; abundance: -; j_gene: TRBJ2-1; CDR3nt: TGCAGCGTTGTGCCTAGCAGCGATGAGCAGTTCTTC; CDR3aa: CSVVPSSDEQFF
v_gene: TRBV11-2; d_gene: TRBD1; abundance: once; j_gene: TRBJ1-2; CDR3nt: TGTGCCAGCAGCTTGGCGGGACAGGGTCTAGGAGGCTACACCTTC; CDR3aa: CASSLAGQGLGGYTF
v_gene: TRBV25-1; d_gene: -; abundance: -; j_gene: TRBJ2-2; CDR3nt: TGTGCCAGCAGTGACAGAACGAACACCGGGGAGCTGTTTTTT; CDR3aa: CASSDRTNTGELFF
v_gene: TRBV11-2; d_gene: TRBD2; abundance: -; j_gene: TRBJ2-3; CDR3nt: TGTGCCAGCAGCTTAAGCGGGAGACTCACAGATACGCAGTATTTT; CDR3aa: CASSLSGRLTDTQYF
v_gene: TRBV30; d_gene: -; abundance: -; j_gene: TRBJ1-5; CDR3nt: TGTGCCTGGAGTCACCGGGCCGGGGGGACTCAGCCCCAGCATTTT; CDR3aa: CAWSHRAGGTQPQHF
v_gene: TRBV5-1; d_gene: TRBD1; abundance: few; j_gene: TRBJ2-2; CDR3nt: TGCGCCAGCGGACAGGGGCGCGCGAACACCGGGGAGCTGTTTTTT; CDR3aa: CASGQGRANTGELFF
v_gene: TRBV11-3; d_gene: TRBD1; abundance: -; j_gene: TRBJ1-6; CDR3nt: TGTGCCAGCAGCCCTGGGACAGGGGTGGGGTCACCCCTCCACTTT; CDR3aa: CASSPGTGVGSPLHF